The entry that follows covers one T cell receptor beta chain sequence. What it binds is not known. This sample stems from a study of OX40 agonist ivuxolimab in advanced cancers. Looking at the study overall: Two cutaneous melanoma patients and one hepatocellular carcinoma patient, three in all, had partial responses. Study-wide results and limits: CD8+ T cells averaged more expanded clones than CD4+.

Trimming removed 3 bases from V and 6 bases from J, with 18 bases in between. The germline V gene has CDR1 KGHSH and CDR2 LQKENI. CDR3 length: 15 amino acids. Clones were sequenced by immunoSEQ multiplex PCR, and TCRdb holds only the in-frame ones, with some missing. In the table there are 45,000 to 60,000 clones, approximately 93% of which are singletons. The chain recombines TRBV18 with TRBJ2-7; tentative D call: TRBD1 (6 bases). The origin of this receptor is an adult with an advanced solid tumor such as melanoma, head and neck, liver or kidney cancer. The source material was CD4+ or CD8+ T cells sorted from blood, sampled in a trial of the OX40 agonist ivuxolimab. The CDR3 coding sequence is TGTGCCAGCTCACCGACAACTAACAGGGCAGGCGAGCAGTACTTC. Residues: CASSPTTNRAGEQYF.